This TCR beta chain was retrieved from a study of shared clonotypes between healthy human individuals. Study information: Every donor yielded three CD4 naive, three CD4 memory, two CD8 naive and one CD8 memory plate.

Findings and caveats of the study: Sorted-subset samples were not fully sequenced, rarefaction indicated. Expectations were that clonotype sharing among donors would be affected by sequencing depth.

For sorted subsets, approximately 200 ng DNA per replicate equaled approximately 32,000 T cell genomes. Sequenced by immunoSEQ multiplex PCR; TCRdb stores in-frame clones only, minus some. The sample contains fewer than 1 million clones, 90% to 98% of which appear only once. Of note for this clone: Its specificity is unknown.

Positively selected for CCR7, the CD45RO-negative cells used as naive CD8 cells excluded terminally differentiated effector memory CD45RA+ cells. This TCR came from a man younger than 40 in good health. Sequenced input: naive CD8+ T cells sorted from blood.

The CDR3 DNA sequence: TGCGCCAGCAGCCAAGCTCTGTCCCCCGATCTGAACTATGGCTACACCTTC. Translating it yields CASSQALSPDLNYGYTF. The genes are TRBV4-1 and TRBJ1-2; D gene uncertain. This CDR3 contains 17 residues. V was trimmed by 1 base and J by 2 bases, leaving 17 bases between them. Germline V gene data show CDR1 as MGHRA and CDR2 as YSYEKL.